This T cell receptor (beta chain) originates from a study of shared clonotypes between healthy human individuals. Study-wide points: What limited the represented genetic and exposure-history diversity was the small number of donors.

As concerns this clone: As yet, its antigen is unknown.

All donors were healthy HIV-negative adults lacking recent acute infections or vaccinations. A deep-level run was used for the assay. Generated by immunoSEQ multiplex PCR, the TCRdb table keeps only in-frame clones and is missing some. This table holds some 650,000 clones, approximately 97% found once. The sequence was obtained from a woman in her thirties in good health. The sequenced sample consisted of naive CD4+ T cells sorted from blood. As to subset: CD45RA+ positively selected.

This CDR3 reads CASSLSGSSYEQYF. CDR3 in DNA: TGTGCCAGCTCACTCAGCGGGAGCTCCTACGAGCAGTACTTC. The rearrangement joins TRBV18 to TRBJ2-7; 8 bases agree with TRBD2. This CDR3 region has 14 residues. Germline V gives CDR1 KGHSH, CDR2 LQKENI. V was clipped by 4 bases and J by 0 bases; unmatched bases: 2.